The clone carrying this TCR beta chain was seen a handful of times. Its cognate antigen is unknown. The length of the CDR3 is 18 residues. J lost 0 bases, V lost 0 bases, and 7 bases had no gene match. Germline CDR1 reads KGHSH; CDR2 reads LQKENI. The data stem from a study of T cells after yellow fever vaccination. Study information: Any fraction with a low cell number was prepared using SMART-Seq v4 Ultra Low Input.

Study outcomes and limitations: FACS-sorted repertoires could contain abundant clonotypes contaminating from the bulk population. Clonotypes appearing in both CD4 and CD8 compartments existed, and their share was small. Reappearance after the booster was seen for most primary-vaccination clones, at 95% to 97% CD4 and 75% to 90% CD8.

TCRdb itself ran the 5' RACE reads through MiXCR, one entry per CDR3 protein. The profile shows under 600,000 distinct CDR3 sequences, approximately 13% of them singletons. Source: PBMCs, taken on the day of the yellow fever booster vaccination. This TCR derives from a man aged 25-45 years who received the YFV17D yellow fever vaccine. The rearrangement links TRBV18 to TRBJ2-7, with TRBD2 identical over 11 bases. In DNA form, the CDR3 reads TGTGCCAGCTCACCACCGGGGATAGCGGGAGGGCCCTCCTACGAGCAGTACTTC. As protein: CASSPPGIAGGPSYEQYF.